This entry is about one T cell receptor beta chain. Its antigen is unknown. Base qualities are not recorded, but no much larger clone differs from it by a single base. This specimen belongs to a study of shared T cell receptors in the human thymus (dated by TCRdb to the early 2020s). Study-wide context: The study investigated the way shared, self-reactive T-cell receptor alpha chains are produced in the human thymus.

Libraries were built with the immunoSEQ multiplex PCR assay. TCRdb mirrors the immuneACCESS table, restricted to in-frame sequences. Some clones are absent from its copies; in checked studies, under half trace to an unresolved V gene, and the reason for the others is unknown. Across this sample there are more than 300,000 clones, with about 95% seen only once. About 0.02% of the sample belongs to the ten largest clones. From the cysteine up to the phenylalanine, the CDR3 has a length of 15 residues. Just CDR3 DNA is preserved here, 45 bases in frame from base 1. The junction shows trimming of 2 bases on V and 2 bases on J, plus 13 bases between the germline ends. The germline V gene specifies SGHRS as CDR1 and YFSETQ as CDR2.

This sequence was found in a human donor. The sequenced sample consisted of thymocytes. This receptor chain uses TRBV5-1 and TRBJ1-2; TRBD1 could be the D gene, as 6 bases match. The DNA reads as follows: TGCGCCAGCAGCTTTTCGGGACACCCCAACTATGGCTACACCTTC. This codes for CASSFSGHPNYGYTF.